The sequence of this T cell receptor (beta chain) was determined in a study of T cells after yellow fever vaccination. Study context: Some fractions had low cell numbers, and these were prepared with SMART-Seq v4 Ultra Low Input.

Via MiXCR, TCRdb re-called the 5' RACE reads, giving one row per CDR3 protein. The table has some 110,000 distinct CDR3 sequences, more than 6.5% seen once. General study results and limits: In post-booster samples, most primary-vaccination clones reappeared (96% CD4, about 90% CD8). Abundant clonotypes from the bulk population could have been carried over as contaminants into FACS-sorted repertoires. A minor fraction of clonotypes spanned both CD4 and CD8 compartments.

This clonotype was detected many times. Its antigen remains unknown. The input for sequencing was CD4+ T cells sorted from PBMCs, taken 10 days after the first yellow fever vaccination. The sequence was collected from a young man who received the YFV17D yellow fever vaccine.

CDR3 coding DNA: TGTGCCAGCAGCCCGGACGTCTACAATGAGCAGTTCTTC. Its translation: CASSPDVYNEQFF. The chain is built from TRBV12-3 or TRBV12-4 and TRBJ2-1, with no clear D. This CDR3 spans 13 amino acids. Trimming shortened V by 6 bases and J by 3 bases, and 9 bases separated the two germline ends.